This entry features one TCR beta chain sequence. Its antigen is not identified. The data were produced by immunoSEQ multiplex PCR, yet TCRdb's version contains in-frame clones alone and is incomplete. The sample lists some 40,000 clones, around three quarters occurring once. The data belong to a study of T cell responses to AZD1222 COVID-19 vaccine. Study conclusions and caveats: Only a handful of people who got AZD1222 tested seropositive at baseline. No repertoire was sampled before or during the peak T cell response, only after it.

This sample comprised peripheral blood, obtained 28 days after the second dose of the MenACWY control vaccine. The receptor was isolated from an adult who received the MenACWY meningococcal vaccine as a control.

CDR3 coding DNA: TGTGCCAGCAGCCAACTGGGTTCTCGCATGAACACTGAAGCTTTCTTT. The encoded protein is CASSQLGSRMNTEAFF. This rearrangement joins TRBV3-1 (or the pseudogene TRBV3-2) to TRBJ1-1; D ambiguous. V was cut by 2 bases and J by 0 bases, with 13 bases left in between. This CDR3 is 16 amino acids long. CDR1 and CDR2 (germline): LGHDT, YNNKEL (reference sequence).